This T cell receptor (beta chain) is from a study of lymphopenia after photon versus proton radiotherapy. The protocol was immunoSEQ multiplex PCR, while the TCRdb copy is restricted to in-frame clones and leaves out a portion. The data hold about 58,000 clones, with around 84% observed a single time. V was pared by 1 base and J by 4 bases, with 5 bases between. Germline V CDR1 and CDR2: SGHVS, FNYEAQ. The length of the CDR3 is 13 residues. The sample consisted of peripheral blood, taken from a patient treated with proton-based radiotherapy. The chain joins TRBV7-6 to TRBJ1-5; D not resolved. This sequence originates from a man aged 55-75 years with pancreatic cancer. CDR3 protein: CASSLGENQPQHF. In DNA form, the CDR3 reads TGTGCCAGCAGCTTAGGGGAAAATCAGCCCCAGCATTTT.